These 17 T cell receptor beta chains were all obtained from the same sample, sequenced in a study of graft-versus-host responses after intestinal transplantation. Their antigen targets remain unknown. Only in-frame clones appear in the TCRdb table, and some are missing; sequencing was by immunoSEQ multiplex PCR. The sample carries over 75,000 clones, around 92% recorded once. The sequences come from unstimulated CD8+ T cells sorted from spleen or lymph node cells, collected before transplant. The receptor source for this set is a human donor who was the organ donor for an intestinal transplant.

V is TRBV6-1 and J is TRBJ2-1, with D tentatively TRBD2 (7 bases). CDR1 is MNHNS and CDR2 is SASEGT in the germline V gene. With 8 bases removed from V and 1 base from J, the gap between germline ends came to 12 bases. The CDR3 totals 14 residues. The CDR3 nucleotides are TGTGCCAGCGAGAGGGGGGGGTCCTACAATGAGCAGTTCTTC. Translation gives CASERGGSYNEQFF.

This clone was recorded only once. The DNA of the CDR3 is TGTGCCAGCAGCGCGGGCCGGCTGGCCGAGCAGTACTTC. As protein: CASSAGRLAEQYF. The chain recombines TRBV13 with TRBJ2-7, with D perhaps TRBD2 (5 bases). The CDR3 loop spans 13 amino acids. Germline V gives CDR1 PRHDT, CDR2 FYEKMQ (reference sequence). V lost 5 bases and J 6 bases, leaving 14 bases between the germline ends.

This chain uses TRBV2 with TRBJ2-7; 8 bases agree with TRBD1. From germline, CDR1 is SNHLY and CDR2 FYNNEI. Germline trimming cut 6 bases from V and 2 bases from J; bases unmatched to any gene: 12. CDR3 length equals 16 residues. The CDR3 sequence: CASSNPEDREAYEQYF. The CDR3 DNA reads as TGTGCCAGCAGCAACCCCGAGGACAGGGAGGCCTACGAGCAGTACTTC.

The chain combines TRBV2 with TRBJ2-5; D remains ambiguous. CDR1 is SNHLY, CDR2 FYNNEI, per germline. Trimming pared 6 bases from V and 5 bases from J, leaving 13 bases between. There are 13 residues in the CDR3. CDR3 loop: CASSDGLRETQYF. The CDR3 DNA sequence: TGTGCCAGCAGCGACGGCCTGCGGGAGACCCAGTACTTC. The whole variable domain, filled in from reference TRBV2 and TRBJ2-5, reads EPEVTQTPSHQVTQMGQEVILRCVPISNHLYFYWYRQILGQKVEFLVSFYNNEISEKSEIFDDQFSVERPDGSNFTLKIRSTKLEDSAMYFCASSDGLRETQYFGPGTRLLVL.

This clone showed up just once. CDR3 in amino acids: CASSYGLGTDTQYF. The DNA of the CDR3 is TGTGCCAGCAGTTATGGCCTGGGCACAGATACGCAGTATTTT. The chain carries TRBV6-5 and TRBJ2-3, with D uncertain. From germline, CDR1 is MNHEY and CDR2 SVGAGI. CDR3 length equals 14 residues. V was cut by 3 bases and J by 1 base, with 8 bases left in between.

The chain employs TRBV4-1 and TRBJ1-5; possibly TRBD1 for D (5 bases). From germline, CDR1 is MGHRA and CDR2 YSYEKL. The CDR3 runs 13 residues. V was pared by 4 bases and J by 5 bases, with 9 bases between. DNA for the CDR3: TGCGCCAGCAGCCTAGAGACAGATCAGCCCCAGCATTTT. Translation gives CASSLETDQPQHF.

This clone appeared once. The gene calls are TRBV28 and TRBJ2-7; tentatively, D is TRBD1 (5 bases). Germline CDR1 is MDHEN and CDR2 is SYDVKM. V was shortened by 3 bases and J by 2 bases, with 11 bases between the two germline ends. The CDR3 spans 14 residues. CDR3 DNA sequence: TGTGCCAGCAGTTTCGCGGACAAAACCTACGAGCAGTACTTC. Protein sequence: CASSFADKTYEQYF.

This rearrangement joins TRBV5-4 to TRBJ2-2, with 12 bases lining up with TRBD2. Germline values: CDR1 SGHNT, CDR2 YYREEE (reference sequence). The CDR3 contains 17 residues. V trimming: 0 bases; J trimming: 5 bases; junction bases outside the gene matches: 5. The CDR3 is CASSLARLAGETGELFF. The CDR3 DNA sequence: TGTGCCAGCAGCTTGGCCAGACTAGCGGGGGAAACCGGGGAGCTGTTTTTT.

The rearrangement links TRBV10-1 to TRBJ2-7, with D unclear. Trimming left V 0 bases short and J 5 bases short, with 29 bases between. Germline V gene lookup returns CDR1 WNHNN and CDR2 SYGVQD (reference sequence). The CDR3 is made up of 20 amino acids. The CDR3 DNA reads TGCGCCAGCAGTGAGTCGACGGATACCTCTGGTTTGGGCCATTTTGACGAGCAGTACTTC. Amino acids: CASSESTDTSGLGHFDEQYF.

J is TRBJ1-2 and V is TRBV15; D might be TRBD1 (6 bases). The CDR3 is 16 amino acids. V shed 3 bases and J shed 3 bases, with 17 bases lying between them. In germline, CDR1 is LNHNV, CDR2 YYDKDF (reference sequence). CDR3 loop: CATSRENRVVDYGYTF. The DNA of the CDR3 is TGTGCCACCAGCAGGGAAAACAGGGTTGTGGACTATGGCTACACCTTC.

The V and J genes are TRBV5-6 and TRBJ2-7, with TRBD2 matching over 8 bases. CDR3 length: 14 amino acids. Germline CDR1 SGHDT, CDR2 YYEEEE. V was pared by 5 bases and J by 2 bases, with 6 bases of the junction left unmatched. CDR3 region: CASSSGGDPYEQYF. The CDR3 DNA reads TGTGCCAGCAGTTCGGGGGGGGACCCCTACGAGCAGTACTTC.

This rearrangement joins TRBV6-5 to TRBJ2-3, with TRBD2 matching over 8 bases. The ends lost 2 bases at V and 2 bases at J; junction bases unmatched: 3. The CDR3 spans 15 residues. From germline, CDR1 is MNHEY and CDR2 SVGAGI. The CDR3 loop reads CASSYGLADTDTQYF. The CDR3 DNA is TGTGCCAGCAGTTACGGACTAGCAGACACAGATACGCAGTATTTT.

In nucleotides, the CDR3 is TGTGCCAGCAGCCCGGGACTAGCGGGAGATACGCAGTATTTT. This gives the protein CASSPGLAGDTQYF. The gene calls are TRBV4-2 and TRBJ2-3; TRBD2 matches at 12 bases. CDR1 and CDR2 (germline): LGHNA, YNFKEQ. This CDR3 spans 14 amino acids. The V gene end was trimmed by 4 bases and the J gene end by 5 bases; junction bases not matched to a gene: 1.

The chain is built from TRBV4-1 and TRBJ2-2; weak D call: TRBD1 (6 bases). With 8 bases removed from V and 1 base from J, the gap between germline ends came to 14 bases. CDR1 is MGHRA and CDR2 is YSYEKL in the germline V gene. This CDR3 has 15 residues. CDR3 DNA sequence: TGCGCCAGCTCACACAGGGTGGGGAACACCGGGGAGCTGTTTTTT. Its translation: CASSHRVGNTGELFF.

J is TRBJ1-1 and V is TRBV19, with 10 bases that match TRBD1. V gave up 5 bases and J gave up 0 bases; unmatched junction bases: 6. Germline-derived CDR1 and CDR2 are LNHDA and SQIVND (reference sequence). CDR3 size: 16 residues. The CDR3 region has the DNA TGTGCCAGTAGTCCGGGACAGGGGAACATGAACACTGAAGCTTTCTTT. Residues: CASSPGQGNMNTEAFF.

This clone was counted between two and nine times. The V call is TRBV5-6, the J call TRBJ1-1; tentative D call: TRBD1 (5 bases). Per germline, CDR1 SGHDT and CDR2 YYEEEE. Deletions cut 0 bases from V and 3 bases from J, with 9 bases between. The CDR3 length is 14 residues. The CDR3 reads CASSLGRGDTEAFF. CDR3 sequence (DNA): TGTGCCAGCAGCTTGGGAAGGGGTGACACTGAAGCTTTCTTT. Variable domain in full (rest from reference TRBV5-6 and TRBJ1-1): DAGVTQSPTHLIKTRGQQVTLRCSPKSGHDTVSWYQQALGQGPQFIFQYYEEEERQRGNFPDRFSGHQFPNYSSELNVNALLLGDSALYLCASSLGRGDTEAFFGQGTRLTVV.

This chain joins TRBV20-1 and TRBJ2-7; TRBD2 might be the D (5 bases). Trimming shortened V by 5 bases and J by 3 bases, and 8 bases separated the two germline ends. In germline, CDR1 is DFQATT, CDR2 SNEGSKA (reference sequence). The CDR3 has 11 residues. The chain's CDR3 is CSARGGYEQYF. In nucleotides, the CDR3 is TGCAGTGCTCGAGGAGGCTACGAGCAGTACTTC.